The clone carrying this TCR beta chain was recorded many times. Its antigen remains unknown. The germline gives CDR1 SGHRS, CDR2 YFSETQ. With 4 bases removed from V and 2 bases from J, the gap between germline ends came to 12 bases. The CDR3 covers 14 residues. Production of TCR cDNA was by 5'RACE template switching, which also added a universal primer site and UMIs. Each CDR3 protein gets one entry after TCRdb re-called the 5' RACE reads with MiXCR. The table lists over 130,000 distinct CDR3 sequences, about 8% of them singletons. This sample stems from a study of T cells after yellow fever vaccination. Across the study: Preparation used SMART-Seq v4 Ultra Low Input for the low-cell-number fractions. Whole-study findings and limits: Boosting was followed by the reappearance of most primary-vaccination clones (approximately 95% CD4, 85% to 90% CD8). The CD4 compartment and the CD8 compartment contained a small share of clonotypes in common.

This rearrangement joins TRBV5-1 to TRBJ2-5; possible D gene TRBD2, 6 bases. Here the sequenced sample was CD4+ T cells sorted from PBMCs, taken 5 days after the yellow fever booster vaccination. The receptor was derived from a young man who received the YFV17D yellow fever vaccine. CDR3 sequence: CASSTGATQETQYF. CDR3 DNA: TGCGCCAGCAGCACGGGAGCTACACAAGAGACCCAGTACTTC.